The present T cell receptor beta chain was sequenced within a study of memory CD4+ T cells and cytomegalovirus serostatus. A remark on this clone: The antigen is unknown.

Single viable CD3+CD4+CD8-CD45RO+ cells were sorted as the memory CD4+ T cells. Study conclusions and caveats: A US-trained random forest predicted CMV serostatus with median AUC around 0.9. About 40% of the roughly 160 known CMV-associated TCRbeta sequences appeared in CD4+ memory.

Sequencing used immunoSEQ multiplex PCR; TCRdb keeps in-frame clones, though not all of them. The sample has tens of thousands of clones, approximately 80% seen once. Trimming removed 6 bases from V and 5 bases from J, with 9 bases in between. CDR1 is MDHEN and CDR2 is SYDVKM in the germline V gene. The CDR3 extends over 12 amino acids. Sequencing was performed on memory CD4+ T cells from blood. This receptor was identified in an adult in good health and CMV-seropositive. The chain links TRBV28 to TRBJ2-3; D unresolved. CDR3: CASRSRGDTQYF. CDR3 in DNA: TGTGCCAGCAGGTCACGTGGAGATACGCAGTATTTT.